The subject of this entry is one T cell receptor (beta chain). Per the original methods: After removing out-of-frame reads, 2,204,828 distinct TCRbeta sequences remained. The method was immunoSEQ multiplex PCR; TCRdb's version includes in-frame clones alone and lacks a portion of them. V and J calls and clone size are as listed in that table; D and trimming were resolved from the DNA. The table has tens of thousands of clones, about 80% seen once. The sort gate was single viable CD3+CD4+CD8-CD45RO+ cells for memory CD4+ T cells. CMV serostatus came from serum IgG against pp150, pp28, p38, p52. The entry originates in a study of memory CD4+ T cells and cytomegalovirus serostatus. Germline V gene sequence: CDR1 MNHEY, CDR2 SVGAGI. Trimming left V 6 bases short and J 4 bases short, with 12 bases between. The CDR3 is made up of 13 amino acids.

The rearrangement links TRBV6-5 to TRBJ1-2, with D possibly being TRBD1 (5 bases). This TCR came from an adult in good health and CMV-seropositive. The sequenced sample consisted of memory CD4+ T cells from blood. CDR3 in amino acids: CASSIQGGYGYTF. As DNA, the CDR3 is TGTGCCAGCAGCATCCAGGGTGGCTATGGCTACACCTTC.